The next 24 T cell receptor beta chains were all read from a single sample in a study of control samples from healthy donors and cancer patients. Profiled with immunoSEQ multiplex PCR; TCRdb holds only in-frame clones, not every one. The profile shows 100,000 or so clones, approximately 89% of them singletons. Sequencing used blood. These receptors were obtained from a woman in her 30s in good health.

The chain couples TRBV27 to TRBJ1-5; 9 bases are a match to TRBD1. The CDR3 contains 15 residues. Per the germline V gene, CDR1 is MNHEY and CDR2 is SMNVEV (reference sequence). The V and J ends lost 5 bases and 4 bases, in that order; junction bases with no gene match: 6. CDR3 nucleotide sequence: TGTGCCAGCAGTCGGGGGACAGGGAGAAATCAGCCCCAGCATTTT. It specifies CASSRGTGRNQPQHF.

The count of this clone is one. The V and J genes are TRBV4-2 and TRBJ2-3; TRBD2 aligns across 11 bases. The CDR3 is 18 amino acids. Per germline, CDR1 LGHNA and CDR2 YNFKEQ. V trimming: 0 bases; J trimming: 2 bases; junction bases outside the gene matches: 7. The CDR3 bases are TGTGCCAGCAGCCAAGATTGGACTAGCGGGCAAAACACAGATACGCAGTATTTT. Translating gives CASSQDWTSGQNTDTQYF.

The chain couples TRBV6-6 to TRBJ1-1; 10 bases line up with TRBD1. Germline V gene lookup returns CDR1 MNHNY and CDR2 SVGAGI (reference sequence). The CDR3 has 14 amino acids. Trimming cost V 2 bases and J 5 bases; bases outside gene matches: 2. The chain's CDR3 is CASSYGTGVTEAFF. The CDR3 region has the DNA TGTGCCAGCAGTTACGGGACAGGGGTAACTGAAGCTTTCTTT.

This clone has a handful of counts. J is TRBJ2-3 and V is TRBV10-3; 8 bases align to TRBD1. The CDR3 contains 14 residues. Germline V gene lookup returns CDR1 ENHRY and CDR2 SYGVKD. The junction had 6 bases not matched to a gene; V was cut back by 6 bases and J by 4 bases. Here the CDR3 DNA reads TGTGCCATCAGGGACAGGGATGGGGCAGATACGCAGTATTTT. Translating it yields CAIRDRDGADTQYF.

The chain joins TRBV9 to TRBJ1-5, with a possible D match to TRBD1 (5 bases). The CDR3 is made up of 15 amino acids. CDR1 is SGDLS, CDR2 YYNGEE, per germline. The V end was cut by 3 bases, the J end by 1 base, with 11 bases between. The CDR3, as DNA: TGTGCCAGCAGCGCCCTTTCAGGGAGCAATCAGCCCCAGCATTTT. Amino acids: CASSALSGSNQPQHF.

This clone was recorded once. The chain carries TRBV5-1 and TRBJ2-5; 9 nucleotides agree with TRBD1. V shed 3 bases and J 5 bases; nucleotides not matched to a gene: 8. CDR3 length equals 15 residues. Per the germline V gene, CDR1 is SGHRS and CDR2 is YFSETQ. CDR3 DNA sequence: TGCGCCAGCAGCTGGGGGGGACAGGGCTTGGAGACCCAGTACTTC. As protein: CASSWGGQGLETQYF.

The chain links TRBV3-1 (or the pseudogene TRBV3-2) to TRBJ1-3; D unclear. Germline values: CDR1 LGHDT, CDR2 YNNKEL (reference sequence). This CDR3 spans 17 amino acids. Trimming took 0 bases from V and 0 from J, leaving 12 bases between them. The CDR3 loop is CASSQDFGRASGNTIYF. In nucleotides, the CDR3 is TGTGCCAGCAGCCAAGATTTCGGCAGAGCCTCTGGAAACACCATATATTTT.

The J gene is TRBJ1-4, the V gene TRBV6-4; a weak D match, TRBD1 (6 bases). V lost 4 bases and J 7 bases, leaving 13 bases between the germline ends. The CDR3 has 14 residues. Germline V gives CDR1 MRHNA, CDR2 SNTAGT. This CDR3 reads CASSATGRGEKLFF. CDR3 in DNA: TGTGCCAGCAGTGCCACAGGGAGAGGTGAAAAACTGTTTTTT.

The chain couples TRBV18 to TRBJ2-1; weak D call: TRBD1 (9 bases). Germline V gene lookup returns CDR1 KGHSH and CDR2 LQKENI. The V and J ends lost 3 bases and 7 bases respectively, with 19 bases between them. This CDR3 has 16 residues. CDR3 region: CASSPGRDRVGNEQFF. The CDR3 DNA follows: TGTGCCAGCTCACCCGGGAGGGACAGGGTTGGAAATGAGCAGTTCTTC.

This chain links TRBV27 with TRBJ2-7; the match to TRBD1 covers 7 bases. The CDR3 is 14 amino acids. V lost 5 bases to trimming and J lost 0 bases; unmatched junction nucleotides: 4. The germline V gene has CDR1 MNHEY and CDR2 SMNVEV (reference sequence). CDR3 protein: CASSPRQGSYEQYF. In DNA form, the CDR3 reads TGTGCCAGCAGTCCTAGACAGGGCTCCTACGAGCAGTACTTC.

V gene TRBV7-9 combines with J gene TRBJ1-6; the D is unclear. V lost 0 bases to trimming and J lost 12 bases, with 6 bases between them. The germline gives CDR1 SEHNR, CDR2 FQNEAQ (reference sequence). The length of the CDR3 is 12 residues. The CDR3 region is CASSLAEGPLHF. For the CDR3, the DNA is TGTGCCAGCAGCTTAGCGGAGGGACCCCTCCACTTT.

The rearrangement joins TRBV7-7 to TRBJ2-2; D gene ambiguous. Trimming cost V 2 bases and J 6 bases, with 7 bases left between them. Germline loops: CDR1 SSHAT, CDR2 FNYEAQ (reference sequence). CDR3 length: 13 amino acids. Written as DNA, the CDR3 is TGTGCCAGCAGCTTAATCAGTGCCGGGGAGCTGTTTTTT. As protein: CASSLISAGELFF.

The CDR3 DNA follows: TGTGCCAGCAGCTTAGAGGTCGAGTCCTCACCCCTCCACTTT. Its protein product is CASSLEVESSPLHF. This sequence joins TRBV11-2 and TRBJ1-6; D is ambiguous. Germline CDR1 is SGHAT and CDR2 is FQNNGV. V gave up 0 bases and J gave up 10 bases, with 10 bases separating them. The length of the CDR3 is 14 residues.

J is TRBJ1-5 and V is TRBV15; 11 positions match TRBD1. Trimming removed 1 base from V and 5 bases from J; junction bases left unmatched: 4. The CDR3 has 16 amino acids. Per germline, CDR1 LNHNV and CDR2 YYDKDF (reference sequence). The chain's CDR3 is CATSRVGDRGYQPQHF. CDR3 DNA: TGTGCCACCAGCAGAGTGGGGGACAGGGGGTATCAGCCCCAGCATTTT.

V gene TRBV10-3 combines with J gene TRBJ2-5, with TRBD2 identical over 11 bases. This CDR3 contains 15 residues. The germline gives CDR1 ENHRY, CDR2 SYGVKD. V lost 3 bases and J lost 5; bases outside the gene matches: 5. The CDR3 DNA is TGTGCCATCAGTGACACGGGACTAGCGGCGGAGACCCAGTACTTC. This codes for CAISDTGLAAETQYF.

This clone was picked up many times. V and J are TRBV30 and TRBJ2-7, with no clear D. CDR1 GTSNPN and CDR2 SVGIG come from the germline V gene (reference sequence). V was trimmed by 0 bases and J by 4 bases, leaving 7 bases between them. The CDR3 covers 12 residues. The CDR3 spells CAWSVLGYEQYF. The CDR3 coding sequence is TGTGCCTGGAGTGTACTGGGGTACGAGCAGTACTTC.

DNA of the CDR3: TGTGCCAGCAAAGTCAGGAACACTGAAGCTTTCTTT. It specifies CASKVRNTEAFF. The chain is built from TRBV2 and TRBJ1-1; no definite D call. The CDR3 has 12 residues. CDR1 and CDR2 (germline): SNHLY, FYNNEI. The V and J ends lost 7 bases and 1 base respectively, with 7 bases between them.

The chain employs TRBV15 and TRBJ1-2; D remains unclear. V was trimmed by 1 base and J by 1 base, leaving 10 bases between them. The germline CDR1 and CDR2 sequences are LNHNV and YYDKDF (reference sequence). The CDR3 is made up of 15 amino acids. The CDR3 loop reads CATSRAPAGNYGYTF. The CDR3 DNA sequence: TGTGCCACCAGCAGAGCCCCGGCTGGTAACTATGGCTACACCTTC. The variable domain in full, with the rest retrieved from reference TRBV15 and TRBJ1-2, is DAMVIQNPRYQVTQFGKPVTLSCSQTLNHNVMYWYQQKSSQAPKLLFHYYDKDFNNEADTPDNFQSRRPNTSFCFLDIRSPGLGDTAMYLCATSRAPAGNYGYTFGSGTRLTVV.

The CDR3 DNA is TGCAGCGTTGCCCATAAGGAGGGGTATACGCAGTATTTT. Translation: CSVAHKEGYTQYF. The rearrangement links TRBV29-1 to TRBJ2-3; D perhaps matches TRBD2 (6 bases). Trimming removed 4 bases from V and 7 bases from J, with 15 bases in between. Germline V CDR1 and CDR2: SQVTM, ANQGSEA. This CDR3 spans 13 amino acids.

In its sample, this clone was seen a few times. The J gene is TRBJ1-1, the V gene TRBV3-1 (or the pseudogene TRBV3-2); 9 nucleotides line up with TRBD1. The CDR3 contains 21 residues. V lost 3 bases to trimming and J lost 3 bases; unmatched junction nucleotides: 23. Germline V CDR1 and CDR2: LGHDT, YNNKEL (reference sequence). The CDR3 coding sequence is TGTGCCAGCAGCCACCCCGGTTGGTACAGGGGGCGCGAAGTGGTCGACACTGAAGCTTTCTTT. It encodes CASSHPGWYRGREVVDTEAFF.

This rearrangement joins TRBV10-3 to TRBJ2-7, with a possible D match to TRBD1 (8 bases). This CDR3 is built from 14 residues. V lost 3 bases and J lost 5, with 14 bases in between. Germline V gives CDR1 ENHRY, CDR2 SYGVKD. The CDR3 nucleotides read TGTGCCATCAGTGACGGAACAGGGGGGGACGAGCAGTACTTC. Translating gives CAISDGTGGDEQYF.

The chain joins TRBV28 to TRBJ1-4, with TRBD1 matching 8 bases. The junction had 8 bases not matched to a gene; V was cut back by 9 bases and J by 8 bases. The germline CDR1 and CDR2 sequences are MDHEN and SYDVKM. CDR3 size: 13 residues. The DNA for the CDR3 is TGTGCCAGTAAGACAGGGGTTGTGGAAAAACTGTTTTTT. Its protein is CASKTGVVEKLFF.

V usage is TRBV18 and J usage is TRBJ2-2, with a weak D call TRBD2 (5 bases). V shed 3 bases and J shed 1 base, with 9 bases lying between them. This CDR3 region has 15 residues. CDR1 is KGHSH and CDR2 is LQKENI in the germline V gene. CDR3 bases: TGTGCCAGCTCACCGAGGGCCAGGAACACCGGGGAGCTGTTTTTT. Its translation: CASSPRARNTGELFF.

This chain uses TRBV10-1 with TRBJ2-5; 12 nucleotides agree with TRBD1. The CDR3 runs to 15 residues. J was trimmed by 5 bases and V by 5 bases; bases with no gene match: 6. Per germline, CDR1 WNHNN and CDR2 SYGVQD (reference sequence). The CDR3 DNA reads as TGCGCCAGCAGTACGGGACAGGGGGCGTCGGAGACCCAGTACTTC. Its translation is CASSTGQGASETQYF.